This TCR beta chain comes out of a study of blood T cell repertoires in COVID-19. Study at large: Spain, Italy and the United States supplied samples that represented acute and convalescent COVID-19. In each case, the material was cDNA or gDNA derived from T cells, B-cell-depleted T cells, or PBMCs.

CDR3 size: 13 residues. V shed 4 bases, J shed 6 bases, and the junction held 6 bases outside the gene matches. Germline-derived CDR1 and CDR2 are SNHLY and FYNNEI. Produced via immunoSEQ multiplex PCR; TCRdb's table is partial and in-frame only. The sample contains 120,000 or so clones, about nine tenths of which appear only once. The sequencing input was peripheral blood. This TCR derives from a woman between 65 and 79 years old with acute or convalescent COVID-19. The chain carries TRBV2 and TRBJ2-7; 7 positions agree with TRBD1. The CDR3 DNA follows: TGTGCCAGCAGTGCGGGACAGAACCTCGAGCAGTACTTC. Translating it yields CASSAGQNLEQYF.